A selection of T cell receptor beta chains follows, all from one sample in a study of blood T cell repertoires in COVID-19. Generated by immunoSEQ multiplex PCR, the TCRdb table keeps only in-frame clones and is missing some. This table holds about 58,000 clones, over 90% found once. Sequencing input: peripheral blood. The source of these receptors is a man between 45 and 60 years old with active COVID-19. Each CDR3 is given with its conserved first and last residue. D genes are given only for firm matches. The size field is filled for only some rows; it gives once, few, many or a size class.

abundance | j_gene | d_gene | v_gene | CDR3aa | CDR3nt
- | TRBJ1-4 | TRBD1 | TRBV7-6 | CASSFGQGRNEKLFF | TGTGCCAGCAGCTTTGGACAGGGCAGGAATGAAAAACTGTTTTTT
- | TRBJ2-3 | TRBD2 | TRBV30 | CAWSYSGGVTDTQYF | TGTGCCTGGAGCTATAGCGGGGGGGTCACAGATACGCAGTATTTT
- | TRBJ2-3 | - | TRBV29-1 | CSVSPSMADTQYF | TGCAGCGTTTCCCCAAGCATGGCAGATACGCAGTATTTT
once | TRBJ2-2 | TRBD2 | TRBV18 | CASSPGSAGGGTGELFF | TGTGCCAGCTCACCAGGGTCCGCGGGAGGAGGTACCGGGGAGCTGTTTTTT
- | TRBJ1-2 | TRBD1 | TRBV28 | CASSFAAGGSYGYTF | TGTGCCAGCAGTTTTGCGGCAGGGGGCTCCTATGGCTACACCTTC
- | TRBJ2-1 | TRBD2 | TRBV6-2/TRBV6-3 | CASSRGLAGYNEQFF | TGTGCCAGCAGTAGGGGACTAGCGGGGTACAATGAGCAGTTCTTC
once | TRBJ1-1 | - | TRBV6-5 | CASSSRTGDRGTEAFF | TGTGCCAGCAGTTCCCGGACGGGAGACCGGGGCACTGAAGCTTTCTTT
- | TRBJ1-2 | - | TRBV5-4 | CASEGRSEAEVPGYTF | TGTGCCAGCGAAGGGAGGTCGGAAGCAGAGGTCCCTGGCTACACCTTC
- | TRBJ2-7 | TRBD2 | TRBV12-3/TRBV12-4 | CASSLGTSDEQYF | TGTGCCAGCAGTCTGGGGACTAGCGACGAGCAGTACTTC
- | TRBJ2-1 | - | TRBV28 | CASSGFNSYNEQFF | TGTGCCAGTTCAGGCTTCAACTCCTACAATGAGCAGTTCTTC
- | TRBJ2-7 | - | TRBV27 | CASSRSLGEQYF | TGTGCCAGCTCAAGGAGTCTGGGCGAGCAGTACTTC
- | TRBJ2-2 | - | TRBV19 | CASSYAAENTGELFF | TGTGCCAGTAGTTACGCGGCGGAGAACACCGGGGAGCTGTTTTTT
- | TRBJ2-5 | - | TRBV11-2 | CASSLGPIQETQYF | TGTGCCAGCAGCTTAGGGCCCATTCAAGAGACCCAGTACTTC
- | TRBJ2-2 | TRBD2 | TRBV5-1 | CASSKAAGETGELFF | TGCGCCAGCAGCAAAGCAGCGGGAGAGACCGGGGAGCTGTTTTTT
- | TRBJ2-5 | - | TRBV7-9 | CASSYEAQGRQETQYF | TGTGCCAGCAGCTACGAAGCCCAGGGCCGCCAAGAGACCCAGTACTTC
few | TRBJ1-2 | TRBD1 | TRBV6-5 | CASSSSGTGRYTF | TGTGCCAGCAGTTCATCTGGGACAGGACGCTACACCTTC
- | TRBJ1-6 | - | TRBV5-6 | CATNAGGVNSPLHF | TGTGCCACCAACGCGGGGGGGGTGAATTCACCCCTCCACTTT
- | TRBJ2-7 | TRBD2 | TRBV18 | CASSPREGEQYF | TGTGCCAGCTCACCGAGGGAGGGCGAGCAGTACTTC
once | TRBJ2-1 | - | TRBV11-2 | CASSTRSGSSYNEQFF | TGTGCCAGCAGCACCAGGTCGGGGAGCTCCTACAATGAGCAGTTCTTC
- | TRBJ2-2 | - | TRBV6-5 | CASRGGNTGELFF | TGTGCCAGCAGAGGGGGAAACACCGGGGAGCTGTTTTTT
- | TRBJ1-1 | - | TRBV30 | CAWSTLIRFNTEAFF | TGTGCCTGGAGTACCTTGATCAGGTTTAACACTGAAGCTTTCTTT
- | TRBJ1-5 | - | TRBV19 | CASSKSAGKAYSNQPQHF | TGTGCCAGTAGTAAGTCAGCGGGAAAAGCTTATAGCAATCAGCCCCAGCATTTT
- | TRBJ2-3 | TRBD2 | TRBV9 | CASSVTSGRVPDTQYF | TGTGCCAGCAGCGTAACTAGCGGGAGGGTCCCAGATACGCAGTATTTT
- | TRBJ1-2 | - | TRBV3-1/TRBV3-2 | CASSPGRGYTF | TGTGCCAGCAGCCCAGGAAGGGGCTACACCTTC
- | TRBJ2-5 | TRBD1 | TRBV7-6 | CASSQTDRGQETQYF | TGTGCCAGCAGCCAAACGGACAGGGGGCAAGAGACCCAGTACTTC
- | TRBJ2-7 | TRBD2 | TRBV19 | CASTLVRAGSYEQYF | TGTGCCAGTACCCTGGTGCGAGCGGGATCCTACGAGCAGTACTTC
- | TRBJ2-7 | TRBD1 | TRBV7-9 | CATGQGVSYEQYF | TGTGCCACCGGACAGGGAGTCTCCTACGAGCAGTACTTC
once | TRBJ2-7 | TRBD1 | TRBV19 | CASRAGGYEQYF | TGTGCCAGTAGGGCAGGGGGCTACGAGCAGTACTTC
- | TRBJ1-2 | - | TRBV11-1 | CASSSPGYGYTF | TGTGCCAGCAGCTCCCCGGGCTATGGCTACACCTTC
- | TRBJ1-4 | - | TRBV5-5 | CASSGRLDSEKLFF | TGTGCCAGCAGCGGACGACTGGACTCTGAAAAACTGTTTTTT
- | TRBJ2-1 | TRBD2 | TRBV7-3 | CASSSPLAEPLQFF | TGTGCCAGCAGCAGTCCGCTAGCGGAGCCATTGCAGTTCTTC
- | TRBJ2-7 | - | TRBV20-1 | CSARDGSEQYF | TGCAGTGCTAGAGATGGGAGCGAGCAGTACTTC
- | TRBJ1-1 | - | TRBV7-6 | CASSLNGNTEAFF | TGTGCCAGCAGCCTAAACGGGAACACTGAAGCTTTCTTT
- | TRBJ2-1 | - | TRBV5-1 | CASSVAGSYNEQFF | TGCGCCAGCAGCGTCGCGGGCTCCTACAATGAGCAGTTCTTC
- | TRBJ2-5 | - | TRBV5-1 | CASSASSANAVETQYF | TGCGCCAGCAGCGCCTCTAGCGCCAATGCAGTAGAGACCCAGTACTTC
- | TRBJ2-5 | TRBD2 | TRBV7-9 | CASRLASGDKETQYF | TGTGCCAGCAGGCTCGCCAGCGGGGATAAGGAGACCCAGTACTTC
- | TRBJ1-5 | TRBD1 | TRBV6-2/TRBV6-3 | CASSYGQGNQPQHF | TGTGCCAGCAGTTATGGACAGGGCAATCAGCCCCAGCATTTT
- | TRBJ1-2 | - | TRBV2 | CASYDGGQFYGYTF | TGTGCCAGCTATGATGGGGGACAATTCTATGGCTACACCTTC
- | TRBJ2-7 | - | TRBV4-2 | CASSSSGDYSYEQYF | TGTGCCAGCAGCTCCTCAGGGGACTACTCCTACGAGCAGTACTTC
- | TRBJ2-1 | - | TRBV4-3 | CASSPLTGNEQFF | TGCGCCAGCAGCCCCTTGACAGGCAATGAGCAGTTCTTC
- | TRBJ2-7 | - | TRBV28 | CASSLFNYEQYF | TGTGCCAGCAGTTTATTTAATTACGAGCAGTACTTC
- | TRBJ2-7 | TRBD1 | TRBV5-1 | CASSLTGQSSYEQYF | TGCGCCAGCAGCTTAACGGGACAGAGCTCCTACGAGCAGTACTTC
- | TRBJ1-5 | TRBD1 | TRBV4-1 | CASSHTLRDRGQPQHF | TGCGCCAGCAGCCACACTCTCCGGGACAGGGGTCAGCCCCAGCATTTT
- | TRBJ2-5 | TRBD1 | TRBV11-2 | CASSSGQGFVIAGETQYF | TGTGCCAGCAGCTCCGGACAGGGGTTTGTCATTGCCGGGGAGACCCAGTACTTC
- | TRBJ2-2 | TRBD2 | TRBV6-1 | CASSDGLAGLTGELFF | TGTGCCAGCAGTGACGGACTAGCGGGCCTCACCGGGGAGCTGTTTTTT